This entry is about one T cell receptor (beta chain). Its antigen is not known. PCR amplification relied on 60 Vbeta primers (plus 13 Jbeta primers). Profiled with immunoSEQ multiplex PCR; TCRdb holds only in-frame clones, not every one. The repertoire consists of some 130,000 clones, with 80% occurring once and the leading ten covering over 2.5%. The sample is drawn from a study of cytomegalovirus exposure and HLA in healthy donors. Notes on the study in general: Previously analyzed data showed that most TCR beta V segments were productive at a frequency of about 90% or about 30%. Cytomegalovirus association was listed for about 170 TCR beta chains.

This TCR derives from a male donor in good health and CMV-seronegative. Sequencing was performed on PBMCs.

The CDR3 loop reads CASSLGTGTGDDTF. DNA for the CDR3: TGTGCCAGCAGCTTAGGGACCGGGACAGGGGACGACACCTTC. The rearrangement links TRBV7-2 to TRBJ1-2; 10 bases line up with TRBD1. CDR1 SGHTA and CDR2 FQGNSA come from the germline V gene. The V segment lost 1 base and the J segment 12 bases; nucleotides outside the gene matches: 8. The CDR3 is 14 residues long.